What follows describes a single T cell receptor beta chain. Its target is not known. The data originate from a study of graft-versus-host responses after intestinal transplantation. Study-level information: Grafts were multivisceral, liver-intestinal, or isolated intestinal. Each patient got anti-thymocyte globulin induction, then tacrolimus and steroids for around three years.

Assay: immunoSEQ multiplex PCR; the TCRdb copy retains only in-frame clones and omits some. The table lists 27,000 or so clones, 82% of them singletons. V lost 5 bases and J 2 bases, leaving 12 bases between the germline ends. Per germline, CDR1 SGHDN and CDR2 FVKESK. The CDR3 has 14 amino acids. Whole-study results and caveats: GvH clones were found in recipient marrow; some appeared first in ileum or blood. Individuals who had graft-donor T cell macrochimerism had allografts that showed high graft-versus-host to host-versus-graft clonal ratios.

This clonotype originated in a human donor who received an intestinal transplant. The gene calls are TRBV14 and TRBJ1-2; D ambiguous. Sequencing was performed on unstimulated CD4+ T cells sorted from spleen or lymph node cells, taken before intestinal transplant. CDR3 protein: CASSLYDGNYGYTF. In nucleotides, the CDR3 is TGTGCCAGCAGCTTATACGACGGCAACTATGGCTACACCTTC. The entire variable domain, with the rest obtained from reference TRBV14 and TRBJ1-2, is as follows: EAGVTQFPSHSVIEKGQTVTLRCDPISGHDNLYWYRRVMGKEIKFLLHFVKESKQDESGMPNNRFLAERTGGTYSTLKVQPAELEDSGVYFCASSLYDGNYGYTFGSGTRLTVV.